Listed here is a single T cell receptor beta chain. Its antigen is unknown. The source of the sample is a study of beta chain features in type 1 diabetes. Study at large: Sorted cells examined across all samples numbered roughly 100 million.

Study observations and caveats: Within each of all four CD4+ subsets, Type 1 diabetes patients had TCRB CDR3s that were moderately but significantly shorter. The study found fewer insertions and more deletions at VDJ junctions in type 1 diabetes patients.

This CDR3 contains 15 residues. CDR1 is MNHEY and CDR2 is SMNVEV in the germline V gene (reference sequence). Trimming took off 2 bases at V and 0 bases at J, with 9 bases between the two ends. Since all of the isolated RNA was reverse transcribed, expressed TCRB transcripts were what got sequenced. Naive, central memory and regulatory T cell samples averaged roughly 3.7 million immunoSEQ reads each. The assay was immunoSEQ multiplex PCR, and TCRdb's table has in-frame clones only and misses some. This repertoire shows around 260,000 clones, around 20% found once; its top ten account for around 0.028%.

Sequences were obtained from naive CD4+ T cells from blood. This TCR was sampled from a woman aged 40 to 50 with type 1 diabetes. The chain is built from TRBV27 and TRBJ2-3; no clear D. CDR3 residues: CASSLISRSTDTQYF. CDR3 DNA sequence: TGTGCCAGCAGTTTAATATCCCGTAGCACAGATACGCAGTATTTT.